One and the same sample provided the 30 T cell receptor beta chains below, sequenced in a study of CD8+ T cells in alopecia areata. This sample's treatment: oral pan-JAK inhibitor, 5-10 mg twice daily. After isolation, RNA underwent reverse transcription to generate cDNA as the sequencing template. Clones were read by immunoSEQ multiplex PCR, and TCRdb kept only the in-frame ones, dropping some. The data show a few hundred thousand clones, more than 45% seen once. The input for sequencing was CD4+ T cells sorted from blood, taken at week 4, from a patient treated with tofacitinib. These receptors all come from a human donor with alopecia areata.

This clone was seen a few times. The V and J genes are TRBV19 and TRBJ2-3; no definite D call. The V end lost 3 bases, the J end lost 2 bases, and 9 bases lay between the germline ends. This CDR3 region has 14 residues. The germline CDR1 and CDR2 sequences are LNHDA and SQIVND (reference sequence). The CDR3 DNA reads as TGTGCCAGTAGTATGACGGCTCACACAGATACGCAGTATTTT. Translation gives CASSMTAHTDTQYF.

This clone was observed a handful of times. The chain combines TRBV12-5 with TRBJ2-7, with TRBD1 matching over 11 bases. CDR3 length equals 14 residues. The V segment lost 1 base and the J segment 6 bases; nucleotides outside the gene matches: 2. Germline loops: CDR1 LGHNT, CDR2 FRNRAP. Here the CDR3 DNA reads TGTGCTAGTGGTTTGGCAGGGACAGGGGGCGAGCAGTACTTC. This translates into CASGLAGTGGEQYF.

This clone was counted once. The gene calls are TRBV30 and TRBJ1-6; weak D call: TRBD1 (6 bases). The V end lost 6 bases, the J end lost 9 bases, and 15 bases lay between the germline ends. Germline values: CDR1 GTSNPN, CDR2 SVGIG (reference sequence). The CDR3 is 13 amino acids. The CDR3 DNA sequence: TGTGCCTGCTCCAAGGGGGAGCCTTCACCCCTCCACTTT. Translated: CACSKGEPSPLHF.

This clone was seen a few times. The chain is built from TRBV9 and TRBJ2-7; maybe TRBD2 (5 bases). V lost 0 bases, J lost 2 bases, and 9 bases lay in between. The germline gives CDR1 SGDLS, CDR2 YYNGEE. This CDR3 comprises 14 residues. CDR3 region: CASSVGLGTYEQYF. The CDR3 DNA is TGTGCCAGCAGCGTAGGGCTCGGGACCTACGAGCAGTACTTC.

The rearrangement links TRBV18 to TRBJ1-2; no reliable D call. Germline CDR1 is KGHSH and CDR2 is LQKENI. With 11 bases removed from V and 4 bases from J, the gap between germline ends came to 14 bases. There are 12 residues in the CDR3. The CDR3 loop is CAVTNRTYGYTF. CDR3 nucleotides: TGTGCCGTCACGAACCGGACCTATGGCTACACCTTC.

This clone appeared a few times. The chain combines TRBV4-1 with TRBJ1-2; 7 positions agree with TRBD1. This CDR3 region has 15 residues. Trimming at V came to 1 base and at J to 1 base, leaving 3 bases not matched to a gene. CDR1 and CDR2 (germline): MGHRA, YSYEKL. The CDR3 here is CASSQGQGYNYGYTF. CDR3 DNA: TGCGCCAGCAGCCAAGGACAGGGATATAACTATGGCTACACCTTC.

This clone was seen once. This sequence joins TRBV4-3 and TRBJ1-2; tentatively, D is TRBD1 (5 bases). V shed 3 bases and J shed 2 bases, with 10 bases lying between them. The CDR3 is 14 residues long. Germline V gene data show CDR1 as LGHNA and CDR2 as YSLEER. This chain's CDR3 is CASSHLTANYGYTF. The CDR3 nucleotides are TGCGCCAGCAGCCATCTGACAGCGAACTATGGCTACACCTTC.

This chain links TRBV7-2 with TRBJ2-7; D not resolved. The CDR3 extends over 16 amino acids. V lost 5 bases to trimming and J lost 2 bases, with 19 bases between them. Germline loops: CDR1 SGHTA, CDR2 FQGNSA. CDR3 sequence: CASSPGPQLPTYEQYF. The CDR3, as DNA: TGTGCCAGCAGCCCCGGACCACAGTTACCTACCTACGAGCAGTACTTC.

The CDR3, as DNA: TGTGCCAGCAGCCGGGGGGTAGGAGAGACCCAGTACTTC. Translating it yields CASSRGVGETQYF. The genes are TRBV7-2 and TRBJ2-5; TRBD2 matches 7 bases. The germline CDR1 and CDR2 sequences are SGHTA and FQGNSA. V gave up 5 bases and J gave up 4 bases; unmatched junction bases: 4. This CDR3 is built from 13 residues.

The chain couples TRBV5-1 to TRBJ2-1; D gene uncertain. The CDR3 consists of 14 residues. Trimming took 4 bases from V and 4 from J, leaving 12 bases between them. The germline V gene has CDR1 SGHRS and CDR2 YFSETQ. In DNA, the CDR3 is TGCGCCAGCAGCGCGGACCGACTTTACAATGAGCAGTTCTTC. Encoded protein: CASSADRLYNEQFF.

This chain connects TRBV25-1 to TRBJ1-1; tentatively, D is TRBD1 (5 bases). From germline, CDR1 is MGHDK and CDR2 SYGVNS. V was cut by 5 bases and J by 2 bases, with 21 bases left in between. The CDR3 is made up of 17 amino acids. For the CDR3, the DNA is TGTGCCAGCAGTCGGGACGGAGGCATGCGGCGAAACACTGAAGCTTTCTTT. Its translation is CASSRDGGMRRNTEAFF.

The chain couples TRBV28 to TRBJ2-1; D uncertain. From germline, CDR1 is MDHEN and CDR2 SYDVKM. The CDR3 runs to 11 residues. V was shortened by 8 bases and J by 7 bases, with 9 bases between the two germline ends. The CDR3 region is CASGVRNEQFF. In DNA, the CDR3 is TGTGCCAGCGGGGTTCGGAATGAGCAGTTCTTC.

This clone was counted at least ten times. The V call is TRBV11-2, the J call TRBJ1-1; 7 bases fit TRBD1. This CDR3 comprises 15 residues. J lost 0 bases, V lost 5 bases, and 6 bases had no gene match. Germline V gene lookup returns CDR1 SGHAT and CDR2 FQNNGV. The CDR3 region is CASSPRGNLNTEAFF. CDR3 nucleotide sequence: TGTGCCAGCAGCCCCAGGGGGAATTTGAACACTGAAGCTTTCTTT.

CDR3 DNA: TGCAGCGTACAACCATCGGATACGCAGTATTTT. Translated: CSVQPSDTQYF. J is TRBJ2-3 and V is TRBV29-1; D not certain. Germline V gives CDR1 SQVTM, CDR2 ANQGSEA. The CDR3 loop spans 11 amino acids. V lost 6 bases, J lost 6 bases, and 10 bases lay in between.

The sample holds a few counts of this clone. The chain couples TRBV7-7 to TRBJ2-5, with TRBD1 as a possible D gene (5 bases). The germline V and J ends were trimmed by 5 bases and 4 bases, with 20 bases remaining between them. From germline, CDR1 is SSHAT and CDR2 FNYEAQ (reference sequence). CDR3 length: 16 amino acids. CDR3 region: CASSTGRSQGGETQYF. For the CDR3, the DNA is TGTGCCAGCAGCACGGGCCGATCGCAGGGTGGAGAGACCCAGTACTTC.

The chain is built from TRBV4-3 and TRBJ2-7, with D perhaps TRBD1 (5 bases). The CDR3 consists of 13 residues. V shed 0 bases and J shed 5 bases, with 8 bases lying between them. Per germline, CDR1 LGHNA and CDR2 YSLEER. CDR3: CASSQEKGNEQYF. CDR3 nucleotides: TGCGCCAGCAGCCAAGAGAAGGGGAACGAGCAGTACTTC.

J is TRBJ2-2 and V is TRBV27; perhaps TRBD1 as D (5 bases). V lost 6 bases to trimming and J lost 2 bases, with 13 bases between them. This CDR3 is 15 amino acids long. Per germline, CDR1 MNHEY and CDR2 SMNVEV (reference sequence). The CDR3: CASSSKTVNTGELFF. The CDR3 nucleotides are TGTGCCAGCAGCTCGAAGACAGTTAACACCGGGGAGCTGTTTTTT.

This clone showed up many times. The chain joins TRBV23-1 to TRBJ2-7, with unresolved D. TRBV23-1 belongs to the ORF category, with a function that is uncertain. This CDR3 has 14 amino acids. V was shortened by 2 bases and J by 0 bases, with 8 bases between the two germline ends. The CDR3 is CASSQNATSYEQYF. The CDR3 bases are TGCGCCAGCAGTCAAAATGCGACCTCCTACGAGCAGTACTTC.

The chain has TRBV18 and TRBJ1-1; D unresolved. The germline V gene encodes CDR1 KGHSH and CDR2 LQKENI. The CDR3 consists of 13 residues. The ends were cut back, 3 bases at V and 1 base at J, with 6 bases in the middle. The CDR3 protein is CASSPERNTEAFF. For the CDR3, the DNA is TGTGCCAGCTCACCCGAGAGGAACACTGAAGCTTTCTTT. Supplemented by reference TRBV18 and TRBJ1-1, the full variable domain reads NAGVMQNPRHLVRRRGQEARLRCSPMKGHSHVYWYRQLPEEGLKFMVYLQKENIIDESGMPKERFSAEFPKEGPSILRIQQVVRGDSAAYFCASSPERNTEAFFGQGTRLTVV.

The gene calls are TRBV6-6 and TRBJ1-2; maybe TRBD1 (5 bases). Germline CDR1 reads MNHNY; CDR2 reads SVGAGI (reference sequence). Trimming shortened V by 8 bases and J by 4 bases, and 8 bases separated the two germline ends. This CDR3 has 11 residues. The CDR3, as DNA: TGTGCCAGCGCGCAGGGCTATGGCTACACCTTC. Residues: CASAQGYGYTF.

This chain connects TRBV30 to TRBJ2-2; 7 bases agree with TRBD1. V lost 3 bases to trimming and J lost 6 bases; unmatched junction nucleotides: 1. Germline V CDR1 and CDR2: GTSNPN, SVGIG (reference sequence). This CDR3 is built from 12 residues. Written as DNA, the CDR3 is TGTGCCTGGAGGACAGGGTCCGGGGAGCTGTTTTTT. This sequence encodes CAWRTGSGELFF.

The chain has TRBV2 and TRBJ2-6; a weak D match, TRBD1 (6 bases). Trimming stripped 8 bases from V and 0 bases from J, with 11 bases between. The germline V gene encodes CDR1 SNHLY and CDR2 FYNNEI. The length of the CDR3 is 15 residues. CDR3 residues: CASSTGPSGANVLTF. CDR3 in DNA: TGTGCCAGCTCGACAGGTCCCTCTGGGGCCAACGTCCTGACTTTC.

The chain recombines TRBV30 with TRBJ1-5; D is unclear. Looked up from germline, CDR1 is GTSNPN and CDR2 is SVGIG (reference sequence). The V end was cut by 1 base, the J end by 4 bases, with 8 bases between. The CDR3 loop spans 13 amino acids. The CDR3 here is CAWSAQLNQPQHF. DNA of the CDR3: TGTGCCTGGAGTGCACAGCTAAATCAGCCCCAGCATTTT.

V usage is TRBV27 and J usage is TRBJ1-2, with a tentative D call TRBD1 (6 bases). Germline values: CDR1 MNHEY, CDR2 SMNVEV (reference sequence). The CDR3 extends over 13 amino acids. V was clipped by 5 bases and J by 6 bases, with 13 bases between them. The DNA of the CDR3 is TGTGCCAGCAGTCCCAGGGGTTGGGATGGCTACACCTTC. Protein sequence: CASSPRGWDGYTF.

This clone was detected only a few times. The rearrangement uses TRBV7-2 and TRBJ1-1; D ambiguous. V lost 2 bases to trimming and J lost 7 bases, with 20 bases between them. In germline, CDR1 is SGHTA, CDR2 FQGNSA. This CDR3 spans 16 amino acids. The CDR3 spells CASSLLHPGLSIEAFF. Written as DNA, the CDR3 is TGTGCCAGCAGCTTACTTCACCCGGGTTTGTCTATTGAAGCTTTCTTT.

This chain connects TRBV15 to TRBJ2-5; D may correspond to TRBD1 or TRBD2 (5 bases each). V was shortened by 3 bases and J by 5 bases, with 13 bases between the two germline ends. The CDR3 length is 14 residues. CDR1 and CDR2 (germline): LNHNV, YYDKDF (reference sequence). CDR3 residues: CATSRPGTGETQYF. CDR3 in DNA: TGTGCCACCAGCAGGCCGGGGACGGGGGAGACCCAGTACTTC.

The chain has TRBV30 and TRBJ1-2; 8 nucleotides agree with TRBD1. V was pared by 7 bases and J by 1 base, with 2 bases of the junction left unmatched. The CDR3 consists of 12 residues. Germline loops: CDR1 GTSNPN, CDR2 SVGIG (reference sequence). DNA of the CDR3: TGTGCCTCCGGACAGGGTAACTATGGCTACACCTTC. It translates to CASGQGNYGYTF. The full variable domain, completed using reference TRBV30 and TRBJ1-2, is SQTIHQWPATLVQPVGSPLSLECTVEGTSNPNLYWYRQAAGRGLQLLFYSVGIGQISSEVPQNLSASRPQDRQFILSSKKLLLSDSGFYLCASGQGNYGYTFGSGTRLTVV.

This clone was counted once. The CDR3 coding sequence is TGCGCCAGCAGCCAAGGATTACCCCGGGATTCACCCCTCCACTTT. Translation: CASSQGLPRDSPLHF. V and J are TRBV4-3 and TRBJ1-6; unclear D gene. This CDR3 has 15 amino acids. V gave up 1 base and J gave up 8 bases, with 12 bases separating them. Germline loops: CDR1 LGHNA, CDR2 YSLEER.

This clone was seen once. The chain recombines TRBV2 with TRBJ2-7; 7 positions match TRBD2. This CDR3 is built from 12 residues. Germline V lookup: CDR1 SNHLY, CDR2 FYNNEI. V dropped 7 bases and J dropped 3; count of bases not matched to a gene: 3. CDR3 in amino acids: CASTGDYYEQYF. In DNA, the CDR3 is TGTGCCAGCACCGGGGACTACTACGAGCAGTACTTC.

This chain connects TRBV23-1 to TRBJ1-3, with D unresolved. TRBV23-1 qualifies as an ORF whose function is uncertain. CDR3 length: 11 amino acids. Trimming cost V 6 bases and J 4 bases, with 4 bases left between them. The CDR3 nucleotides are TGCGCCAGCAGCCGCGGAAACACCATATATTTT. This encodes CASSRGNTIYF.